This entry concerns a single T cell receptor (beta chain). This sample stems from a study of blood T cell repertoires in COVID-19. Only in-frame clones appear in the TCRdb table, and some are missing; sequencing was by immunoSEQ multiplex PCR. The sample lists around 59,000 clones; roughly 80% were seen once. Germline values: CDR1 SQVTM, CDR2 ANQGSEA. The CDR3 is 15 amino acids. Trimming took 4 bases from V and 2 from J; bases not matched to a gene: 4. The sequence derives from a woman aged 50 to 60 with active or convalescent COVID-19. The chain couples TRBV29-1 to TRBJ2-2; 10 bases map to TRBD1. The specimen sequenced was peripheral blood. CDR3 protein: CSVAGTGVNTGELFF. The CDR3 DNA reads TGCAGCGTTGCCGGGACAGGGGTCAACACCGGGGAGCTGTTTTTT.